Listed below are T cell receptor beta chains from one sample, sequenced in a study of early T cells in non-severe SARS-CoV-2 infection. TCRdb ran MiXCR on the 5' RACE reads and lists one entry per CDR3 protein. Counted here are 68,000 or so distinct CDR3 sequences, approximately 10% occurring once; the ten biggest clones make up 5.5% to 7%. Material for sequencing was whole blood. These receptors all come from an adult who was a healthcare worker with PCR-confirmed SARS-CoV-2 infection or an uninfected control (not recorded which). CDR3s leave out the opening cysteine and the closing phenylalanine or tryptophan.

V,CDR3
TRBV14,ASSQDRWARLFWDEQF
TRBV20-1,SATNRPDQPQH
TRBV5-4,ASSLRGLAGGDEQY
TRBV27,ASGVNTEAF
TRBV12-3/TRBV12-4,ASRKLSQPQH
TRBV5-5,ASSPGQGWVSEAF
TRBV4-2,ASSGREPSNEQF
TRBV5-4,ASSPTGQGDSDTQY
TRBV28,ASSLPSRGSGEHNEQF
TRBV28,ASSPLWGEEETQY
TRBV29-1,SVVSGGAQAVYEQY
TRBV9,ASSVGARGLHEQF
TRBV4-3,ASSQAFGTGGYEQY
TRBV5-6,ASSLGPTETQY
TRBV6-1,ASSMDRWNEKLF
TRBV12-3/TRBV12-4,ASTVESSYNEQF
TRBV7-9,ASSPDNSPLH
TRBV24-1,ATSGARDTEAF
TRBV2,ASRRIGQPYGYT
TRBV9,ASSELRGPDTQY
TRBV6-1,ASSEQGRSGGAHGYT
TRBV5-4,ASSLEAGAYEQY